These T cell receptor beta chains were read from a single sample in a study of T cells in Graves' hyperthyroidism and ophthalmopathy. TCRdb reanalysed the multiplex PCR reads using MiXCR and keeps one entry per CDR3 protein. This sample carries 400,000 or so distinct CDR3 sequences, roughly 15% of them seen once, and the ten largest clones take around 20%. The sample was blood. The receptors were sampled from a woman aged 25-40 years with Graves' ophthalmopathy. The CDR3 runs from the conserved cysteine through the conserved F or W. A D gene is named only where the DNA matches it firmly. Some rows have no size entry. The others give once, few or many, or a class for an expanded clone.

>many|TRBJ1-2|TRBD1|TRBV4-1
CASSQRGLDYGYTF
TGCGCCAGCAGCCAGAGGGGGCTGGACTATGGCTACACCTTC
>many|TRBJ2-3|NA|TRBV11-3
CASSGTPPFTDTQYF
TGTGCCAGCAGCGGGACCCCTCCTTTTACAGATACGCAGTATTTT
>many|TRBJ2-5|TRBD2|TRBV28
CASSSSRGLAGGTQETQYF
TGTGCCAGCAGTTCCTCCAGGGGGCTAGCGGGGGGTACTCAAGAGACCCAGTACTTC
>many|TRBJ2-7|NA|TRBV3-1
CASSLHRQPYEQYF
TGTGCCAGCAGCCTCCATCGACAACCTTACGAGCAGTACTTC
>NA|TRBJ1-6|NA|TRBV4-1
CASSQEGVASYNSPLHF
TGCGCCAGCAGCCAAGAGGGCGTAGCAAGCTATAATTCACCCCTCCACTTT
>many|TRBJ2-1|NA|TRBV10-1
CASSGLRGAGANEQFF
TGCGCCAGCAGCGGTTTACGGGGGGCGGGTGCGAATGAGCAGTTCTTC
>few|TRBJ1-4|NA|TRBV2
CASSDWGAGEKLFF
TGTGCCAGCAGTGACTGGGGGGCTGGCGAAAAACTGTTTTTT
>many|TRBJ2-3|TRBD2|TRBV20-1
CSAMIAGGRGDTQYF
TGCAGTGCTATGATAGCGGGGGGGCGGGGAGATACGCAGTATTTT
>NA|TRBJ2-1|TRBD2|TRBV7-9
CASSFNLGLAGARSNEQFF
TGTGCCAGCAGCTTCAATCTGGGACTAGCGGGGGCGCGGTCCAATGAGCAGTTCTTC
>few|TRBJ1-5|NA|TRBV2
CASGVAVPYSNQPQHF
TGTGCCAGCGGTGTTGCAGTACCTTATAGCAATCAGCCCCAGCATTTT
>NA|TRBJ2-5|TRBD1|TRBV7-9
CASSFMAGTDFQETQYF
TGTGCCAGCAGCTTCATGGCAGGGACAGATTTCCAAGAGACCCAGTACTTC
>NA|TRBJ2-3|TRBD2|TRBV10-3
CAIRSGLAASSTPTQGADTQYF
TGTGCCATCAGATCGGGACTAGCGGCCTCCTCTACTCCTACTCAAGGGGCAGATACGCAGTATTTT
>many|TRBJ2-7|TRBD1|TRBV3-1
CASSQATGTDFYEQYF
TGTGCCAGCAGCCAAGCAACCGGGACAGACTTCTACGAGCAGTACTTC
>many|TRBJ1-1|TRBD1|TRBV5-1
CASSLEQQGITEAFF
TGCGCCAGCAGCTTGGAGCAACAGGGGATCACTGAAGCTTTCTTT
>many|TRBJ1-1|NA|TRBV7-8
CASGSSRVHTEAFF
TGTGCCAGCGGTTCGTCCCGGGTTCACACTGAAGCTTTCTTT
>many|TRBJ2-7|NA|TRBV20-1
CSARDSRSTAYEQYF
TGCAGTGCTAGAGACTCCCGATCGACGGCCTACGAGCAGTACTTC
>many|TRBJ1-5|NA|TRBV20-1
CSVGPYSNQPQHF
TGCAGTGTGGGGCCTTATAGCAATCAGCCCCAGCATTTT
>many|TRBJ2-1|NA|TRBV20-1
CSARDYDEQFF
TGCAGTGCTAGGGATTACGATGAGCAGTTCTTC
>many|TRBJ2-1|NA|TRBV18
CASSGVTGQYNEQFF
TGTGCCAGCTCCGGTGTGACAGGTCAATACAATGAGCAGTTCTTC
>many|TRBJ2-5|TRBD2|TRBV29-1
CSVDSISGVETQYF
TGCAGCGTTGATAGTATTAGCGGGGTAGAGACCCAGTACTTC
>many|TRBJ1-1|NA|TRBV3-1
CASSQQFAVAAFF
TGTGCCAGCAGCCAACAATTCGCGGTTGCAGCTTTCTTT
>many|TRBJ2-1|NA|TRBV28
CASSTLGSSYNEQFF
TGTGCCAGCAGCACCCTAGGAAGCTCCTACAATGAGCAGTTCTTC
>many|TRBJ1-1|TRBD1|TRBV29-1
CSVMDRVNTEAFF
TGCAGCGTTATGGACAGGGTGAACACTGAAGCTTTCTTT
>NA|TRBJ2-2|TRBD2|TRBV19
CASSIDGGGANTGELFF
TGTGCCAGTAGTATAGATGGCGGGGGGGCGAACACCGGGGAGCTGTTTTTT
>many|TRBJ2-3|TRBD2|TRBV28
CASSLRSLAGGMADTQYF
TGTGCCAGCAGTTTACGGTCATTGGCGGGGGGTATGGCAGATACGCAGTATTTT
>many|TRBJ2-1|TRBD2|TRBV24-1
CATSDLSGGSVDEQFF
TGTGCCACCAGTGATTTGTCGGGGGGGAGTGTCGATGAGCAGTTCTTC
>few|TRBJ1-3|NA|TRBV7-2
CASSLSAFAANTIYF
TGTGCCAGCAGCTTATCTGCGTTCGCGGCGAACACCATATATTTT
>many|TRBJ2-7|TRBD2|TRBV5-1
CASRRGGDSYEQYF
TGCGCCAGCAGGCGTGGGGGGGACTCCTACGAGCAGTACTTC
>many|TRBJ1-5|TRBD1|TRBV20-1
CSARPYTGDEQPQHF
TGCAGTGCTAGACCCTATACAGGGGATGAGCAGCCCCAGCATTTT
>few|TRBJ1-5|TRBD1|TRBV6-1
CASRRDRYSNQPQHF
TGTGCCAGCAGGCGGGACAGATATAGCAATCAGCCCCAGCATTTT
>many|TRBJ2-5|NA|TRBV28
CASSLDPLRGETQYF
TGTGCCAGCAGTTTAGATCCCCTAAGAGGAGAGACCCAGTACTTC